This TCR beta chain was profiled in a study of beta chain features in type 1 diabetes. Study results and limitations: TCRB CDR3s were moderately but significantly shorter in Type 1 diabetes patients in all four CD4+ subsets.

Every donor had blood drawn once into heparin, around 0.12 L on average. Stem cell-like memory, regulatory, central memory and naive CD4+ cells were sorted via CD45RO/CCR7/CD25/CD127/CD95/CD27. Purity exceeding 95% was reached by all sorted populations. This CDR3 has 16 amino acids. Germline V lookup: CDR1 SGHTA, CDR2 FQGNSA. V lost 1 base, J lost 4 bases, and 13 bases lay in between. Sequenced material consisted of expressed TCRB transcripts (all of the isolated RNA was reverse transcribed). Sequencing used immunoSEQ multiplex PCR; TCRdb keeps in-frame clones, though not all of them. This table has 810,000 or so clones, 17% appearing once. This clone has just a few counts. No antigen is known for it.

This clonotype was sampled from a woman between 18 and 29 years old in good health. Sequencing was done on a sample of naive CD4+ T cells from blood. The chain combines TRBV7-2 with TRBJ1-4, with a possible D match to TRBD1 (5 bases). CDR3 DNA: TGTGCCAGCAGCTTAGGGGTCAGCGGGGGTAATGAAAAACTGTTTTTT. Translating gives CASSLGVSGGNEKLFF.